This T cell receptor beta chain is from a study of regulatory T cells in long-lasting Graves disease (dated by TCRdb to about 2021). For the study in its entirety: Newly diagnosed Graves' disease patients had taken antithyroid drugs for less than 3 months. Peripheral blood TCR sequencing and RNA sequencing compared persistent Graves' disease patients with newly diagnosed Graves' disease patients. The study took place in China and was registered as a clinical trial. TCR sequencing covered 13 persistent and 20 newly diagnosed Graves' disease patients, around 35 samples in total. Study-wide conclusions, independent of this receptor: The small sample size was acknowledged by the authors as a limitation that may reduce accuracy. Persistent patients shared more public clonotypes among themselves (2,741) than newly diagnosed patients did (over 950). Preferential use of TRBV28, TRBJ1-2 and TRBJ2-5 was observed in persistent disease, whereas TRBV20-1 and TRBJ2-1 were favored in newly diagnosed disease. Only the TCR beta chain was sequenced and analyzed. Persistent Graves' disease patients showed lower TCR Shannon entropy and fewer highly expanded clones than newly diagnosed patients, suggesting clonal expansion. Peripheral blood alone was examined, since thyroid tissue, which constituted the primary lesion, could not be accessed.

This clonotype was counted a few times. Its antigen specificity is not known. Per-nucleotide qualities are absent, and no much larger clonotype sits a single base away. V loses 4 bases, J loses 0 bases, and the germline ends lie 7 bases apart. Counted from cysteine to phenylalanine, this CDR3 has 15 amino acids. The only DNA kept is the CDR3, 45 bases in frame from the first base. For CDR1 and CDR2, the germline V gene (reference sequence) lists MNHEY and SMNVEV. Preparation of the library involved multiplex PCR. These reads were obtained on an Illumina HiSeq 4000. TCR beta libraries were built with iRepertoire HTBI primers and Arm-PCR amplification of CDR3 regions. Before sequencing, the PCR products underwent gel purification. The study's own analysis went as follows. Gene usage analysis of CDR3 amino acid clonotypes used the 55 to 80 TRBV and fewer than 15 TRBJ segments found across samples. COPE and FqMerger were used to merge the filtered high-quality paired reads into contigs. BLAST was used to align contigs to IMGT TRBV, TRBD and TRBJ reference genes, with CDR3 defined following IMGT. Clonotypes above 0.1% frequency were classified as highly expanded clones. Shannon entropy served as the measure of repertoire diversity, while the Gini coefficient captured V-J evenness. Public clonotypes were defined as clonotypes shared by more than one individual. The raw public data were reprocessed by TCRdb itself: fastp quality trimming at Q25, MiXCR clonotype calling, in-frame beta chains only. Merged by CDR3 protein, the rows form single entries marked with the most common genes and DNA. TCRdb's processing, not the study's, gives the V and J calls here. Within this sample are 300,000 to 400,000 distinct CDR3 sequences, with 16% of them counted one time only. The ten biggest clones cover 25% to 30% of the sample.

According to the study, the label for this sample's time point signals: newly diagnosed GD, antithyroid drugs for less than 3 months. For both TCR sequencing and RNA sequencing, RNA was extracted from PBMCs using TRIzol. The diagnosis of Graves' disease followed American Thyroid Association guidelines. Recruitment of patients was carried out at an endocrinology department in Xi'an, China. Each patient gave around 9 milliliters of peripheral blood, collected in an EDTA anticoagulant tube. Ficoll Paque Plus density gradient separation was used to isolate PBMCs, and no additional T cell sorting was done. An Agilent 2100 Bioanalyzer and agarose gel were used to check RNA quality, while a NanoDrop 2000 measured RNA concentration. These same data were also listed under a study on T cells in Graves' hyperthyroidism and ophthalmopathy. Per that second paper: Stable Graves' hyperthyroidism was defined as the absence of progression to ophthalmopathy over 18 months of follow-up. The hyperthyroidism patients were between 18 and 65 years old and newly diagnosed, with a disease duration of less than 2 months. Any patient with an uncontrolled infection, another autoimmune disease, pregnancy or lactation was excluded. Diagnoses relied on clinical symptoms, serum thyroxine and TRAb, thyroid ultrasound and orbital computed tomography. The first round of RT-PCR for the TCR CDR3 was performed with the HTBI primer set and the Qiagen OneStep RT-PCR kit. Most expanded thyroid clonotypes (frequency above 0.001) were also found in blood, which suggests that blood repertoires may mirror thyroid immune responses. In cross-validation, a model built on a 13 V-J signature told ophthalmopathy apart from stable hyperthyroidism with 85% to 90% sensitivity and around 81% specificity, and in testing the same model reached 80%/75%. In validation, progression to ophthalmopathy was predicted by the model with around 71% sensitivity and just over 72% specificity, a median of approximately 6.5 months before onset. TCR V-J signatures able to tell the groups apart were searched for in a discovery cohort of about a hundred patients, of whom roughly 42 had Graves' ophthalmopathy and roughly 58 had stable Graves' hyperthyroidism. Prospective prediction of ophthalmopathy was tested in an independent validation cohort consisting of 18 to 20 hyperthyroidism patients and approximately 16 patients who later progressed to ophthalmopathy. The roughly 91 discovery patients were randomly split 7:3 into training and test sets. In several Graves' hyperthyroidism patients, the study also compared T-cell repertoires from thyroid tissue with T-cell repertoires from blood. Once sampling was done, hyperthyroidism patients were given methimazole at a starting dose of 30 mg daily, whereas ophthalmopathy patients were given high-dose intravenous methylprednisolone. A second multiplex PCR round built the libraries, followed by size selection and purification. The libraries were sequenced on an Illumina HiSeq2000 using paired-end 100 bp reads. SOAPnuke was used to process the raw data, throwing out any read that contained adapters or uncalled bases, had a mean Phred below 15, or lacked an exact constant-primer or identifier match. High-quality paired reads were merged using COPE v1.2.5, and each unique nucleotide sequence was defined as a clonotype. MiTCR v1.1 was used to align the clonotypes against IMGT TRBV, TRBD and TRBJ reference segments. Analysis was restricted to V-J combinations with a frequency above 0.0001, which covered roughly 99% of repertoires. A TCS score was defined as the ratio of F50 (clonal expansion) to E x V (chaos), with BLOSUM62-based TCRdist applied between CDR3 peptides within each V-J. Welch's t-statistics and random forest reduced several hundred V-J features to 13, which were used in a naive Bayes classifier (R e1071). Sample size was not statistically predetermined, and blinding of investigators to group allocation was not performed. The paper describes TCR Vbeta CDR3 sequencing of about 140 peripheral blood samples, made up of 43 ophthalmopathy patients, approximately 76 hyperthyroidism patients and about 17 progressor patients.

The chain is made from TRBV27 and TRBJ2-6, with no D gene named confidently. This sample comprised peripheral blood mononuclear cells (PBMCs), obtained at new diagnosis, from a patient treated with antithyroid drugs. The origin of this receptor is a man aged 35-49 years with Graves disease. Donor details come from another sample of the same person, matched by shared clones. The CDR3 region reads CASSSDGSGANVLTF. In nucleotide form, the sequence is TGTGCCAGCAGTTCGGACGGCTCTGGGGCCAACGTCCTGACTTTC.